This T cell receptor beta chain was identified during a study of shared clonotypes between healthy human individuals. Study-wide context: Donors consisted of two women and three men between 18 and 49.

TCRdb's copy holds only in-frame clones and misses some; the assay was immunoSEQ multiplex PCR. Seen here are 2 million to 3 million clones, roughly 93% observed once, and the top ten hold roughly 0.39%. Negatively enriched CD4+ T cells were divided by CD45RA into naive and memory. V shed 1 base and J shed 13 bases, with 28 bases lying between them. In germline, CDR1 is LNHDA, CDR2 SQIVND (reference sequence). This CDR3 has 17 residues. The sequencing sample was made of naive CD4+ T cells from PBMCs. Subset reported: CD45RA+ positively selected. The clonotype originates from a man aged 18 to 29 in good health. Some clones in this sample may be carry-over from other donors' samples. The chain is built from TRBV19 and TRBJ1-2; TRBD1 is a possible D gene (6 bases). In DNA form, the CDR3 reads TGTGCCAGTAGTATAGTTGTTCCGGGACACCGAGAGAGGCTCGGCACCTTC. Residues: CASSIVVPGHRERLGTF.